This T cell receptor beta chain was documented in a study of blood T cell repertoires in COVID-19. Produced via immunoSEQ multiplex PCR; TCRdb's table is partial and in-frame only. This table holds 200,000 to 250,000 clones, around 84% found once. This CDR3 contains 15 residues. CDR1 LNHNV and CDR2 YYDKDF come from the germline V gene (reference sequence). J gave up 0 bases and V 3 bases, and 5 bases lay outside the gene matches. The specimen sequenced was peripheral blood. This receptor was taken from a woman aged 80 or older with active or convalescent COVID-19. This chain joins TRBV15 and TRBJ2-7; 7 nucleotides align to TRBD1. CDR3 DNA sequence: TGTGCCACCAGCAGGACAGGGTTAAGCTCCTACGAGCAGTACTTC. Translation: CATSRTGLSSYEQYF.